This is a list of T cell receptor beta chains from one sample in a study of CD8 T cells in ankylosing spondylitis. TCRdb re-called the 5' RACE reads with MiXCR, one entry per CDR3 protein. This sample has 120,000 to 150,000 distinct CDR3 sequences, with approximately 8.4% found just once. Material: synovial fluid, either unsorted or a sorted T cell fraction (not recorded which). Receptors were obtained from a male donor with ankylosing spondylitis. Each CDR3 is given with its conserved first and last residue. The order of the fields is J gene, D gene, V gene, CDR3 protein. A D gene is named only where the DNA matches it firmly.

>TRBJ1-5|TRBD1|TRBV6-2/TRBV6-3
CASSRDRGHNQPQHF
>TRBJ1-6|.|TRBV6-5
CASSYSRAGNSPLHF
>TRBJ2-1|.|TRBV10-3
CAIRSSSRYNEQFF
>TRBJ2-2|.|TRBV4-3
CASSQVQGGELFF
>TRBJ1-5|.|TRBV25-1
CASSPTSSGWDQPQHF
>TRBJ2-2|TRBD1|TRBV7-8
CASSLTPTGQGSTGELFF
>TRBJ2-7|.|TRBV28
CASSTGSLYEQYF
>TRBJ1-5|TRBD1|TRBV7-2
CASTSGQGASQPQHF
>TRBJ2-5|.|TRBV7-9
CASSRPSETQYF
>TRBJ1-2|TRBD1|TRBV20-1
CSARARNRGNYGYTF
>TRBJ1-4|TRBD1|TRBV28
CASRRDRGMVGEKLFF
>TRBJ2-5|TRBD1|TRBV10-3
CAISLGQDQETQYF
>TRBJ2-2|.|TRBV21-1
CASSEGTENTGELFF
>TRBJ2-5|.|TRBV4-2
CASSQGAVEETQYF
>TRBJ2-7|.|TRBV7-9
CASSLELGGSSYEQYF
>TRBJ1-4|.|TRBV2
CASSDRVNEKLFF
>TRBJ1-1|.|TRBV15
CATRPTANTEAFF
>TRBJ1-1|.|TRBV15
CATSREQLNTEAFF
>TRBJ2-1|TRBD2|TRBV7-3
CASSLGTSDLYEQFF
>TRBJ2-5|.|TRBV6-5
CASSSQDGGTQYF
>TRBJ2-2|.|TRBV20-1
CSATAGYAGELFF
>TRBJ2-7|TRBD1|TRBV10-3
CAISYRGVYEQYF
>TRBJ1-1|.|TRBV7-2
CASSKQVTASEAFF
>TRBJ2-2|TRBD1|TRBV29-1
CSVVRQGAGTGELFF
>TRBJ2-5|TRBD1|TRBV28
CASSTQGADLGRTQYF
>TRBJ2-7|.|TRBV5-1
CASSWLEGQGGSYEQYF
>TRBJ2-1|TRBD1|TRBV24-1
CATSDMTGLHNEQFF
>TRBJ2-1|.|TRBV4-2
CATSRAPSSYNEQFF
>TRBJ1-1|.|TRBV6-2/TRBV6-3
CASSALQGPSEAFF
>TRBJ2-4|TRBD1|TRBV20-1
CSASSGTGDLDIQYF
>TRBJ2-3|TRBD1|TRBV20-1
CSAPTGLETDTQYF
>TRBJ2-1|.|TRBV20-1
CSARDLTRSYNEQFF
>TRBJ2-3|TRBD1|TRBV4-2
CASSLTLGTGKEDTQYF
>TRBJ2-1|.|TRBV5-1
CASSVRGIGDNEQFF
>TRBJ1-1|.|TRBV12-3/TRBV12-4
CASIRLRGGTEAFF
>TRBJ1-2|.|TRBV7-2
CASSLRPYGYTF
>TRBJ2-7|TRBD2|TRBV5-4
CASTRGLAGERYEQYF
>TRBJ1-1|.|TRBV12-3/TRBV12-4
CASRVRENTEAFF